This T cell receptor (beta chain) was obtained from a study of control samples from healthy donors and cancer patients. V was shortened by 2 bases and J by 7 bases, with 9 bases between the two germline ends. This CDR3 is built from 13 residues. The germline gives CDR1 MNHNY, CDR2 SVGAGI (reference sequence). Repertoires were generated with immunoSEQ multiplex PCR, while TCRdb's copy carries only in-frame clones and drops some. Here the sample spans over 150,000 clones, around 95% being singletons. Material for sequencing was blood. The chain employs TRBV6-6 and TRBJ1-5; D may be TRBD1 (5 bases). This TCR derives from a man in his forties or fifties in good health. Here the CDR3 DNA reads TGTGCCAGCAGTTACCAAGGGGAACAGCCCCAGCATTTT. It is translated as CASSYQGEQPQHF.